What follows is one T cell receptor beta chain and its context. The antigen is not known. This sample stems from a study of OX40 agonist ivuxolimab in advanced cancers. In the study overall: In this cohort, patients received ivuxolimab, an agonistic anti-OX40 (CD134) antibody. The eligibility criteria allowed prior anti-PD-1, anti-PD-L1 or anti-CTLA-4 therapy, and under 50% had some. Whole-study results and caveats: The investigators did not determine what antigen specificity the expanded peripheral T cells had. On average, CD8+ T cells showed a greater number of expanded clones than CD4+.

Trimming shortened V by 6 bases and J by 0 bases, and 12 bases separated the two germline ends. The CDR3 is 15 amino acids. Germline values: CDR1 MNHNY, CDR2 SVGAGI (reference sequence). The table came from immunoSEQ multiplex PCR; TCRdb's copy has only in-frame clones and leaves some out. The repertoire includes roughly 60,000 clones, around 93% of them detected once, and around 4% sits in the top ten. Specimen: CD4+ or CD8+ T cells sorted from blood, collected in a trial of the OX40 agonist ivuxolimab. V and J are TRBV6-6 and TRBJ1-5; unclear D gene. This receptor was identified in an adult with an advanced solid tumor such as melanoma, head and neck, liver or kidney cancer. In nucleotides, the CDR3 is TGTGCCAGCAGACCGGGCCTCTATAGCAATCAGCCCCAGCATTTT. This sequence encodes CASRPGLYSNQPQHF.